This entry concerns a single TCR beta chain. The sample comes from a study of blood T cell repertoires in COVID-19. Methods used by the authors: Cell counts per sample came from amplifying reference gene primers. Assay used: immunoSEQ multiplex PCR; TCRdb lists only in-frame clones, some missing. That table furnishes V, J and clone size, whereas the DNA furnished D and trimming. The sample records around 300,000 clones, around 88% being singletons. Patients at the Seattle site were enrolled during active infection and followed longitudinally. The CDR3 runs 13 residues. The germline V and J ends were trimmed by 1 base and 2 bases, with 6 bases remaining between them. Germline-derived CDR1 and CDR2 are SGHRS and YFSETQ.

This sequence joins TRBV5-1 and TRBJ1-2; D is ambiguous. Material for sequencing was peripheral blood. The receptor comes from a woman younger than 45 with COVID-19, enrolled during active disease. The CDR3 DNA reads TGCGCCAGCAGCTTGTCACAGAACTATGGCTACACCTTC. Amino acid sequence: CASSLSQNYGYTF.